This TCR beta chain was captured in a study of blood T cells in healthy people across ages. Study findings and constraints: Researchers deemed the diversity estimates from one million T cells underestimates. Donor CMV status, an unknown factor, possibly confounded changes in expanded clonotypes.

Each donor's blood draw was roughly 10 milliliters of peripheral blood. Regarding this clonotype: The antigen is not known.

Then a second PCR, running about 6 to 12 cycles, was carried out with a sample-barcoded 5' primer and a J-beta primer mix. TCRdb fed the 5' RACE reads into MiXCR, producing one record per CDR3 protein. This sample carries just under 900,000 distinct CDR3 sequences, less than 35% of them seen once, and the ten largest clones take approximately 15%. The CDR3 is made up of 13 amino acids. The germline V gene has CDR1 SGHTA and CDR2 FQGNSA. Sequencing was done on a sample of blood. The TCR originated in a woman aged 80 or over in good health. The chain combines TRBV7-2 with TRBJ2-4; D is possibly TRBD1 (5 bases). The end of the DNA fits TRBJ2-7 better, so the J call may be wrong. In DNA, the CDR3 is TGTGCCAGCAGATCAAGGGGTGACTACGAGCAGTACTTC. Translated: CASRSRGDYEQYF.